These 7 T cell receptor beta chains share one sample of origin, sequenced in a study of cytomegalovirus exposure and HLA in healthy donors. 60 Vbeta and 13 Jbeta primers were used in PCR. Profiled with immunoSEQ multiplex PCR; TCRdb holds only in-frame clones, not every one. Here the sample spans about 78,000 clones, 75% to 85% being singletons. Sequenced material: PBMCs. These receptors were collected from a man over 45 in good health and CMV-seropositive.

The chain carries TRBV30 and TRBJ1-6; D is undetermined. V shed 0 bases and J shed 10 bases, with 4 bases lying between them. The CDR3 is 11 residues long. The germline CDR1 and CDR2 sequences are GTSNPN and SVGIG (reference sequence). CDR3: CAWSVGSPLHF. The CDR3 bases are TGTGCCTGGAGTGTCGGGTCACCCCTCCACTTT.

About this clone itself: Only one base separates this from a far larger clonotype, so it likely reflects a read error. The rearrangement links TRBV13 to TRBJ1-1, with no clear D. The V end lost 3 bases, the J end lost 10 bases, and 9 bases lay between the germline ends. This CDR3 comprises 11 residues. Germline values: CDR1 PRHDT, CDR2 FYEKMQ (reference sequence). For the CDR3, the DNA is TGTGCCAGCAGCTTGAACGGAGTAGCTTTCTTT. This sequence encodes CASSLNGVAFF.

This clone was recorded only once. The chain employs TRBV15 and TRBJ2-1; 9 nucleotides match TRBD1. CDR1 LNHNV and CDR2 YYDKDF come from the germline V gene (reference sequence). V dropped 0 bases and J dropped 12; count of bases not matched to a gene: 18. The CDR3 runs 18 residues. CDR3 sequence reads: CATSRDYLQGATPNSQFF. The CDR3 bases are TGTGCCACCAGCAGAGACTACTTACAGGGGGCGACCCCAAACTCGCAGTTCTTC.

The V and J genes are TRBV5-1 and TRBJ2-2; TRBD1 matches at 10 bases. The CDR3 is 16 residues long. V shed 0 bases, J shed 4 bases, and the junction held 3 bases outside the gene matches. Germline V gives CDR1 SGHRS, CDR2 YFSETQ. CDR3 nucleotides: TGCGCCAGCAGCTTGGCCGGACAGGGGGGCACCGGGGAGCTGTTTTTT. As protein: CASSLAGQGGTGELFF.

The chain has TRBV19 and TRBJ2-5, with 7 bases matching TRBD1. CDR1 and CDR2 (germline): LNHDA, SQIVND (reference sequence). This CDR3 has 12 residues. V was pared by 4 bases and J by 14 bases, with 10 bases of the junction left unmatched. This chain's CDR3 is CASSTSGTELYF. CDR3 nucleotides: TGTGCCAGTAGTACGTCTGGGACAGAACTATACTTC.

Note on this clone: The same CDR3 also results from other DNA sequences found in this sample. V usage is TRBV6-1 and J usage is TRBJ2-7; 11 bases fit TRBD2. CDR3 length: 14 amino acids. Trimming removed 6 bases from V and 7 bases from J; junction bases left unmatched: 8. Germline V gene data show CDR1 as MNHNS and CDR2 as SASEGT. Here the CDR3 reads CASSELAGVGEQYF. In DNA form, the CDR3 reads TGTGCCAGCAGCGAACTAGCGGGAGTAGGGGAGCAGTACTTC.

The chain is built from TRBV7-2 and TRBJ2-7; 7 bases match TRBD2. The CDR3 spans 16 residues. CDR1 is SGHTA and CDR2 is FQGNSA in the germline V gene. Germline trimming cut 5 bases from V and 4 bases from J; bases unmatched to any gene: 14. The CDR3 protein is CASSTDIRTRPYEQYF. CDR3 coding DNA: TGTGCCAGCAGCACAGATATCCGGACTAGGCCTTACGAGCAGTACTTC.